These T cell receptor beta chains were read from a single sample in a study of cytomegalovirus exposure and HLA in healthy donors. The assay was immunoSEQ multiplex PCR, and TCRdb's table has in-frame clones only and misses some. The table has under 200,000 clones, roughly 80% seen once. Sequenced input: PBMCs. Every receptor here comes from a woman in her forties in good health and CMV-seropositive. Each CDR3 is given with its conserved first and last residue. D genes are given only for firm matches. Where a row states a size, it is once, few, many or the class of an expanded clone; other rows omit it.

D: NA; J: TRBJ2-7; V: TRBV28; length: 13; size: NA; CDR3: CAITGTNTYEQYF; DNA: TGTGCCATCACAGGGACAAATACCTACGAGCAGTACTTC
D: NA; J: TRBJ1-5; V: TRBV15; length: 14; size: NA; CDR3: CATSRGGGNQPQHF; DNA: TGTGCCACCAGCAGGGGGGGAGGGAATCAGCCCCAGCATTTT
D: TRBD1; J: TRBJ1-5; V: TRBV7-2; length: 15; size: once; CDR3: CASSLAGTGGQPQHF; DNA: TGTGCCAGCAGCTTGGCCGGGACAGGCGGTCAGCCCCAGCATTTT
D: TRBD2; J: TRBJ2-1; V: TRBV11-2; length: 15; size: NA; CDR3: CASSKSGSRYNEQFF; DNA: TGTGCCAGCAGCAAAAGCGGGAGCCGCTACAATGAGCAGTTCTTC
D: NA; J: TRBJ1-5; V: TRBV7-2; length: 13; size: NA; CDR3: CASSLRRFEPQHF; DNA: TGTGCCAGCAGCTTACGTCGGTTCGAGCCCCAGCATTTT
D: NA; J: TRBJ2-5; V: TRBV28; length: 13; size: NA; CDR3: CASRKLAWETQYF; DNA: TGTGCCAGCAGAAAACTAGCATGGGAGACCCAGTACTTC
D: TRBD1; J: TRBJ2-7; V: TRBV28; length: 16; size: NA; CDR3: CASSSPRDRLTYEQYF; DNA: TGTGCCAGCAGTTCTCCCCGGGACAGGCTTACCTACGAGCAGTACTTC
D: NA; J: TRBJ2-1; V: TRBV28; length: 16; size: NA; CDR3: CASSLGGSGDKNEQFF; DNA: TGTGCCAGCAGTCTTGGAGGGAGCGGGGACAAAAATGAGCAGTTCTTC
D: NA; J: TRBJ1-5; V: TRBV7-2; length: 15; size: NA; CDR3: CASSLDRSGLQPQHF; DNA: TGTGCCAGCAGCTTAGACAGGTCAGGGTTGCAGCCCCAGCATTTT
D: TRBD1; J: TRBJ1-6; V: TRBV29-1; length: 15; size: NA; CDR3: CSVEEQTGHNSPLHF; DNA: TGCAGCGTTGAAGAGCAGACAGGGCATAATTCACCCCTCCACTTT
D: TRBD1; J: TRBJ2-7; V: TRBV13; length: 14; size: NA; CDR3: CASSRGQGTPEQYF; DNA: TGTGCCAGCAGCCGGGGACAGGGAACCCCCGAGCAGTACTTC
D: NA; J: TRBJ1-3; V: TRBV25-1; length: 16; size: NA; CDR3: CASSEGVRDSRNTIYF; DNA: TGTGCCAGCAGTGAAGGTGTGCGCGACAGCCGAAACACCATATATTTT
D: NA; J: TRBJ1-3; V: TRBV4-3; length: 18; size: once; CDR3: CASSQDRSTAAPGNTIYF; DNA: TGCGCCAGCAGCCAAGATAGAAGCACGGCGGCGCCAGGAAACACCATATATTTT
D: NA; J: TRBJ1-4; V: TRBV28; length: 15; size: few; CDR3: CASSPGLLTNEKLFF; DNA: TGTGCCAGCAGTCCCGGACTCCTAACTAATGAAAAACTGTTTTTT
D: NA; J: TRBJ2-5; V: TRBV7-9; length: 15; size: NA; CDR3: CSSSPVLGLGETQYF; DNA: TGTTCCAGCAGCCCCGTGCTGGGGCTTGGGGAGACCCAGTACTTC
D: TRBD2; J: TRBJ2-7; V: TRBV28; length: 14; size: NA; CDR3: CASSPMGGSHEQYF; DNA: TGTGCCAGCAGTCCGATGGGGGGGAGCCACGAGCAGTACTTC
D: NA; J: TRBJ2-4; V: TRBV18; length: 15; size: once; CDR3: CASSPPAEVKNIQYF; DNA: TGTGCCAGCTCACCACCAGCGGAAGTCAAAAACATTCAGTACTTC
D: NA; J: TRBJ2-7; V: TRBV6-1; length: 15; size: NA; CDR3: CASSDGGAGVYEQYF; DNA: TGTGCCAGCAGTGATGGGGGGGCAGGGGTCTACGAGCAGTACTTC
D: NA; J: TRBJ2-5; V: TRBV5-1; length: 16; size: NA; CDR3: CASSLAGGPLKETQYF; DNA: TGCGCCAGCAGCTTGGCTGGTGGGCCCTTAAAAGAGACCCAGTACTTC
D: TRBD2; J: TRBJ2-7; V: TRBV27; length: 16; size: NA; CDR3: CASSSSRLAGGTEQYF; DNA: TGTGCCAGCAGTTCCTCTCGGCTAGCGGGAGGGACCGAGCAGTACTTC
D: NA; J: TRBJ2-5; V: TRBV7-6; length: 14; size: NA; CDR3: CASSLIPGGETQYF; DNA: TGTGCCAGCAGCTTAATTCCAGGAGGCGAGACCCAGTACTTC
D: NA; J: TRBJ1-2; V: TRBV5-4; length: 13; size: NA; CDR3: CASSRGWEGGYTF; DNA: TGTGCCAGCAGCAGGGGTTGGGAGGGCGGCTACACCTTC
D: TRBD2; J: TRBJ2-1; V: TRBV7-2; length: 14; size: NA; CDR3: CASQSGISHNEQFF; DNA: TGTGCCAGCCAAAGCGGGATCTCCCACAATGAGCAGTTCTTC
D: TRBD1; J: TRBJ1-1; V: TRBV19; length: 15; size: NA; CDR3: CASSIRDRGNTEAFF; DNA: TGTGCCAGTAGTATCCGGGACAGGGGGAACACTGAAGCTTTCTTT
D: TRBD2; J: TRBJ2-7; V: TRBV25-1; length: 15; size: few; CDR3: CASSAPLAGGSEQYF; DNA: TGTGCCAGCAGTGCCCCGCTAGCGGGAGGTTCCGAGCAGTACTTC
D: NA; J: TRBJ2-3; V: TRBV14; length: 15; size: NA; CDR3: CASSLRTTSTDTQYF; DNA: TGTGCCAGCAGCCTCAGGACAACTAGCACAGATACGCAGTATTTT
D: NA; J: TRBJ2-1; V: TRBV20-1; length: 11; size: NA; CDR3: CSVGGYNEQFF; DNA: TGCAGTGTCGGGGGTTACAATGAGCAGTTCTTC
D: NA; J: TRBJ2-7; V: TRBV13; length: 13; size: NA; CDR3: CASSSNRVGEQYF; DNA: TGTGCCAGCAGCTCCAACAGGGTAGGCGAGCAGTACTTC
D: TRBD1; J: TRBJ2-1; V: TRBV2; length: 14; size: NA; CDR3: CASSGTGQPNQQFF; DNA: TGTGCCAGCAGCGGTACGGGACAGCCCAATCAGCAGTTCTTC
D: NA; J: TRBJ2-7; V: TRBV15; length: 12; size: once; CDR3: CATSRVGREQYF; DNA: TGTGCCACCAGCAGAGTTGGGCGCGAGCAGTACTTC
D: TRBD1; J: TRBJ1-1; V: TRBV19; length: 15; size: NA; CDR3: CASNGRWAGTGEAFF; DNA: TGTGCCAGTAATGGAAGATGGGCAGGGACAGGGGAAGCTTTCTTT
D: TRBD1; J: TRBJ2-3; V: TRBV5-1; length: 15; size: NA; CDR3: CASSFTGGLTDTQYF; DNA: TGCGCCAGCAGCTTTACAGGGGGTTTAACAGATACGCAGTATTTT